Listed below are T cell receptor beta chains from one sample, sequenced in a study of T-cell reconstitution after alpha-beta-depleted transplantation in children. One entry per CDR3 protein, called by TCRdb with MiXCR from the PCR reads. Found here are 900,000 or so distinct CDR3 sequences, around 17% of them singletons; the top ten hold approximately 5%. The material sequenced was PBMCs, mostly from graft donor cells, taken 360 days after TCRalphabeta/CD19-depleted stem cell transplant. The receptor set was obtained from a male patient younger than 18 who had a stem cell transplant for acute lymphoblastic leukemia, so the T cells may come from the graft donor. Each CDR3 is given without its conserved first and last residue. The D gene is left open where the match is weak.

V gene	D gene	J gene	CDR3 protein
TRBV3-1	.	TRBJ1-5	ASSPGTSSNQPQH
TRBV5-6	TRBD1	TRBJ1-4	ASSGRGREKLF
TRBV4-1	.	TRBJ2-7	ASSPTAGDPSEQY
TRBV29-1	TRBD1	TRBJ1-5	SATGTGPNQPQH
TRBV5-1	.	TRBJ1-1	ASSFTGTYTEAF
TRBV12-3/TRBV12-4	.	TRBJ2-1	ASSLWAVYNEQF
TRBV7-9	.	TRBJ1-3	ASSLHRANTIY
TRBV12-3/TRBV12-4	.	TRBJ2-5	ASSQGGIQETQY
TRBV13	.	TRBJ2-5	ASSSVGGSQTQY
TRBV12-3/TRBV12-4	.	TRBJ2-7	ASGRSGEGPYEQY
TRBV3-1	TRBD1	TRBJ2-7	ASSQVGGTGDYEQY
TRBV5-1	TRBD2	TRBJ2-1	ASSWTSSGYNEQF
TRBV6-1	.	TRBJ2-2	ASSRTSIGELF
TRBV5-1	.	TRBJ1-2	ASSVYLMGGYGYT
TRBV18	.	TRBJ1-2	ASSPRGIKNYGYT
TRBV25-1	TRBD1	TRBJ1-4	ASRGQGENEKLF
TRBV6-5	.	TRBJ1-2	ASGGNVYGYT
TRBV7-7	.	TRBJ2-7	ASSPSTSSEQY
TRBV4-1	.	TRBJ2-7	ASSQGGQEVYEQY
TRBV9	.	TRBJ2-1	ASSVVQRPYNEQF
TRBV4-2	TRBD2	TRBJ2-5	ASSLLGTSGQETQY
TRBV2	TRBD1	TRBJ2-7	ASSGTDRVNFYEQY
TRBV9	TRBD2	TRBJ2-1	ASTTSGRTNEQF
TRBV12-3/TRBV12-4	.	TRBJ2-1	ASTPVRELRSYNEQF
TRBV7-2	.	TRBJ1-1	ASIREVGDTEAF
TRBV5-1	.	TRBJ2-3	ASSKGRGPTDTQY
TRBV9	.	TRBJ1-1	ASSGSGGRTEAF
TRBV11-2	TRBD2	TRBJ2-7	ASSLRRKRETSFYEQY
TRBV7-2	TRBD2	TRBJ2-1	ASSHTSGREYEQF
TRBV19	.	TRBJ2-7	AAQPGARLPYEQY
TRBV12-3/TRBV12-4	.	TRBJ2-7	ASSLRFYEQY
TRBV4-1	.	TRBJ2-1	ASSAWTDVYNEQF
TRBV4-1	TRBD1	TRBJ2-6	ASSQGQGRSGANVLT
TRBV18	TRBD1	TRBJ2-1	ASSRRSGQGQGYNEQF
TRBV4-2	.	TRBJ2-3	ASYLTGSTDTQY
TRBV29-1	.	TRBJ2-1	SVAGSYNEQF
TRBV9	.	TRBJ2-1	ASSGGDQIGHEQF
TRBV5-1	TRBD2	TRBJ2-7	ASSLEVGGLTFYEQY